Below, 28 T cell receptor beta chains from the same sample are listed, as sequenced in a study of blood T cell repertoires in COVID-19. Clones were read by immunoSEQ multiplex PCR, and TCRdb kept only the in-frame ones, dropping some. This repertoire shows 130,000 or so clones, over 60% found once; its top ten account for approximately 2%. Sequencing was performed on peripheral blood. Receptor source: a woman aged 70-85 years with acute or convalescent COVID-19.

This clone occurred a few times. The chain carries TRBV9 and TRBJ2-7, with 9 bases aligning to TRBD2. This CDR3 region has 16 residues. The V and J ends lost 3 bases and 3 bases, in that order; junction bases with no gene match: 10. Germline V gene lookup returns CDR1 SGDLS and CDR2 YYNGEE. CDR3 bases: TGTGCCAGCAGCGAGACTAGCGGTGATCCTATCTACGAGCAGTACTTC. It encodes CASSETSGDPIYEQYF. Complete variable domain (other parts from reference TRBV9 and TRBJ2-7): DSGVTQTPKHLITATGQRVTLRCSPRSGDLSVYWYQQSLDQGLQFLIQYYNGEERAKGNILERFSAQQFPDLHSELNLSSLELGDSALYFCASSETSGDPIYEQYFGPGTRLTVT.

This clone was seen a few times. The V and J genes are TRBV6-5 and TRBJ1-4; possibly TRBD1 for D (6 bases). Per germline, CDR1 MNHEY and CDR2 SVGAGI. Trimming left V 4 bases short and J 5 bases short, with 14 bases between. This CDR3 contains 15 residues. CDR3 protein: CASSSLGRGNEKLFF. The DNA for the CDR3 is TGTGCCAGCAGTTCCCTTGGGAGGGGGAATGAAAAACTGTTTTTT.

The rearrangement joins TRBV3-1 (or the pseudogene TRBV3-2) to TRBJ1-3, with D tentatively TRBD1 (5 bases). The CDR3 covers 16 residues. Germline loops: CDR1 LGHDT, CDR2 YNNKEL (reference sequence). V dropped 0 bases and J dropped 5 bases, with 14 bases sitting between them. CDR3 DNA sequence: TGTGCCAGCAGCCAAGATCGCCAGGGTTGGCGAAACACCATATATTTT. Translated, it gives CASSQDRQGWRNTIYF.

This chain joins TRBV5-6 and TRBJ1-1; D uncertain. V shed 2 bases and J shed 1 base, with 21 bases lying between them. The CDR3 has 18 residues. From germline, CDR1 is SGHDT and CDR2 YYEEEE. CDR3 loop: CASSFFLSAGLGNTEAFF. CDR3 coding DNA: TGTGCCAGCAGCTTTTTCCTATCTGCGGGGTTGGGGAACACTGAAGCTTTCTTT.

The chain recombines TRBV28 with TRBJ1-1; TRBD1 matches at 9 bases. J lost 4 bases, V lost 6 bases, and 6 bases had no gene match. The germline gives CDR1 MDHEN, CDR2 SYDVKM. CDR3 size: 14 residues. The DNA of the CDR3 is TGTGCCAGCAGATACAGGGGGCGAGGCACTGAAGCTTTCTTT. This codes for CASRYRGRGTEAFF.

The CDR3 DNA reads as TGTGCCTGGAGTGTAGGACAGGGGGCCCTTTGGGAGCAGTACTTC. Protein: CAWSVGQGALWEQYF. The genes are TRBV30 and TRBJ2-7, with TRBD1 matching 11 bases. CDR1 is GTSNPN, CDR2 SVGIG, per germline (reference sequence). This CDR3 contains 15 residues. The V segment lost 0 bases and the J segment 7 bases; nucleotides outside the gene matches: 8.

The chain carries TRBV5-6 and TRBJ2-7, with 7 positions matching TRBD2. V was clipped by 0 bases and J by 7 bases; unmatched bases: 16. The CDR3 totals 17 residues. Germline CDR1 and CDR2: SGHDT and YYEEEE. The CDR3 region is CASSLGAAGFPPREQYF. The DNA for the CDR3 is TGTGCCAGCAGCTTGGGGGCAGCGGGATTCCCACCCCGGGAGCAGTACTTC. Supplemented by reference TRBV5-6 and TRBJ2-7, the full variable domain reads DAGVTQSPTHLIKTRGQQVTLRCSPKSGHDTVSWYQQALGQGPQFIFQYYEEEERQRGNFPDRFSGHQFPNYSSELNVNALLLGDSALYLCASSLGAAGFPPREQYFGPGTRLTVT.

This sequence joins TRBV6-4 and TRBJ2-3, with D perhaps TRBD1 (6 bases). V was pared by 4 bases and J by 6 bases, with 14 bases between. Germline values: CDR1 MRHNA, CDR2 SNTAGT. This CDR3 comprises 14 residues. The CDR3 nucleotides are TGTGCCAGCAGTGTATTGGGGGCCGGCGATACGCAGTATTTT. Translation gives CASSVLGAGDTQYF.

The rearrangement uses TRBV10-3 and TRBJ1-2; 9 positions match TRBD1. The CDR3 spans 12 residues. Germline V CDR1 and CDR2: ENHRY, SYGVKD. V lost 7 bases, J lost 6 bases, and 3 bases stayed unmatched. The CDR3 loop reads CAITTGGDGYTF. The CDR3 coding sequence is TGTGCCATCACCACAGGGGGCGATGGCTACACCTTC.

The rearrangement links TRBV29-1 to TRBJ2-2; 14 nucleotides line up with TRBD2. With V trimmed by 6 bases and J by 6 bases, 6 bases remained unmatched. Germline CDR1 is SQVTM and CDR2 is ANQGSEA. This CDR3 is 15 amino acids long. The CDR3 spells CSVEGLAGAAGELFF. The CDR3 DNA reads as TGCAGCGTCGAGGGACTAGCGGGGGCGGCCGGGGAGCTGTTTTTT.

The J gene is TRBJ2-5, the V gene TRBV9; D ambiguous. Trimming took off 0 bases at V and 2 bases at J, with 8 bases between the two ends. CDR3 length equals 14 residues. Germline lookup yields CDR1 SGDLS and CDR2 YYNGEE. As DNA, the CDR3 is TGTGCCAGCAGCGTAGCTACAGTACAAGAGACCCAGTACTTC. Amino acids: CASSVATVQETQYF.

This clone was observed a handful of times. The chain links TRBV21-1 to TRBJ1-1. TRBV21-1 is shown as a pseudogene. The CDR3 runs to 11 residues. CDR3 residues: CARVGGTEAFF. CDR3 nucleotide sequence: TGTGCCAGGGTGGGGGGCACTGAAGCTTTCTTT.

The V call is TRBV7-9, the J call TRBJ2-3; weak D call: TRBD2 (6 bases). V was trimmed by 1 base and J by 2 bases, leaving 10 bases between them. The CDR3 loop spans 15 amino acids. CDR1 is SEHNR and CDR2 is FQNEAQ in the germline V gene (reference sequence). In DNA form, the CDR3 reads TGTGCCAGCAGCTTAGGGGACTTCCTCACAGATACGCAGTATTTT. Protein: CASSLGDFLTDTQYF.

This CDR3 reads CASSQDLGGNGYTF. The CDR3 DNA is TGTGCCAGCAGCCAAGACTTGGGGGGAAATGGCTACACCTTC. The chain has TRBV4-2 and TRBJ1-2; a possible D gene is TRBD1 (5 bases). V lost 0 bases and J 6 bases, leaving 11 bases between the germline ends. This CDR3 has 14 residues. The V gene's germline CDR1 is LGHNA and CDR2 YNFKEQ.

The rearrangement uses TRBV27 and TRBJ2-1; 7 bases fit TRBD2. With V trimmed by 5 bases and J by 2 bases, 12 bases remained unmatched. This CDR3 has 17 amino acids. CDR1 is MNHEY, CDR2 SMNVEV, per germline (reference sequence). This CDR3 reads CASSPFLAEGTYNEQFF. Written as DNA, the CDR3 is TGTGCCAGCAGTCCCTTCCTAGCGGAGGGGACCTACAATGAGCAGTTCTTC.

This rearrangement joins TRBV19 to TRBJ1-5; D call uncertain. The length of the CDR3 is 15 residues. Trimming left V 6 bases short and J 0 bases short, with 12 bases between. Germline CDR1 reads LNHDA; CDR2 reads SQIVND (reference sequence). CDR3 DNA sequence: TGTGCCAGTAGGCTGCGACAAAATAGCAATCAGCCCCAGCATTTT. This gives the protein CASRLRQNSNQPQHF.

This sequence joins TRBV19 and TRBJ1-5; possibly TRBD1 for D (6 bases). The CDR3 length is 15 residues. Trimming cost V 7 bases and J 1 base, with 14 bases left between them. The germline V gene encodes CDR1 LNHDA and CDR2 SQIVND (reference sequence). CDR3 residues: CASISAQGSNQPQHF. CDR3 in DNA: TGTGCCAGTATATCGGCTCAGGGGAGCAATCAGCCCCAGCATTTT.

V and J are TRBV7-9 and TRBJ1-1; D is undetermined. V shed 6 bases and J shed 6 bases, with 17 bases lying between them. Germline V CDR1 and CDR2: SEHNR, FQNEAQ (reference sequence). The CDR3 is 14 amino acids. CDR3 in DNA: TGTGCCAGCAGTCTTTCGAGGATCAGTGCTGAAGCTTTCTTT. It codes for CASSLSRISAEAFF.

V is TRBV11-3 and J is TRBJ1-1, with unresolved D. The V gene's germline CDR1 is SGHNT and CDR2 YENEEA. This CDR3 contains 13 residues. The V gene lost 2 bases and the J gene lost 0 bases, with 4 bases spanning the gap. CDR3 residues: CASSLFMNTEAFF. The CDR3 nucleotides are TGTGCCAGCAGCTTATTCATGAACACTGAAGCTTTCTTT.

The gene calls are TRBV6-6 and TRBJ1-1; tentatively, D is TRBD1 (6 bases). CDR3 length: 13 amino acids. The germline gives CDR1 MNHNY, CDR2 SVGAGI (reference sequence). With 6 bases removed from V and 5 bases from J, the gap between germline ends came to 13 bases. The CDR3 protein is CASSLTGRTEAFF. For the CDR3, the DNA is TGTGCCAGCAGCTTGACAGGCCGAACTGAAGCTTTCTTT.

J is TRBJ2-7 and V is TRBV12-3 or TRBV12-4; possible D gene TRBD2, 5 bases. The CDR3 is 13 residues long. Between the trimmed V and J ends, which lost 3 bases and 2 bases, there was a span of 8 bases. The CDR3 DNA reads TGTGCCAGCAGTTTTAGGCGGGCCTACGAGCAGTACTTC. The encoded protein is CASSFRRAYEQYF.

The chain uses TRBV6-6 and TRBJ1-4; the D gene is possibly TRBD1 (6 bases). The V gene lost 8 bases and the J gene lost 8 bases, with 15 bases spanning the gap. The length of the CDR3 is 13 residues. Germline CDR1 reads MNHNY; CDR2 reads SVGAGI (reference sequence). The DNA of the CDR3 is TGTGCCAGCTTCCGGGCTAGGGGGGAAAAACTGTTTTTT. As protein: CASFRARGEKLFF.

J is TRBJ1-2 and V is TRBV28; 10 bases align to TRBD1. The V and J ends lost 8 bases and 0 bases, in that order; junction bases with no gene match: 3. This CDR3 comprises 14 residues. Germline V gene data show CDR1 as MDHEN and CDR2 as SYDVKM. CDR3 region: CASRTGGTNYGYTF. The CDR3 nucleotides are TGTGCCAGCCGGACAGGGGGGACTAACTATGGCTACACCTTC.

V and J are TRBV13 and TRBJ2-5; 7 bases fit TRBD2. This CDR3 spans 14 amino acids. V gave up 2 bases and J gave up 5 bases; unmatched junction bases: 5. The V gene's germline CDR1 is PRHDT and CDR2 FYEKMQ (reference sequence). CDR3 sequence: CASSLREGHETQYF. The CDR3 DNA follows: TGTGCCAGCAGCTTAAGGGAGGGCCACGAGACCCAGTACTTC. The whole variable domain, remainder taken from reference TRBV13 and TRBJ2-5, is AAGVIQSPRHLIKEKRETATLKCYPIPRHDTVYWYQQGPGQDPQFLISFYEKMQSDKGSIPDRFSAQQFSDYHSELNMSSLELGDSALYFCASSLREGHETQYFGPGTRLLVL.

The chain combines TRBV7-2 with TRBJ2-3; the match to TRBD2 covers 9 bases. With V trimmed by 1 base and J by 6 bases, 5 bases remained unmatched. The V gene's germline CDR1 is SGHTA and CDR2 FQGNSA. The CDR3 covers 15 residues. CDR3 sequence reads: CASSLGGGAYDTQYF. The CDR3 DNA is TGTGCCAGCAGCTTAGGCGGGGGGGCCTACGATACGCAGTATTTT.

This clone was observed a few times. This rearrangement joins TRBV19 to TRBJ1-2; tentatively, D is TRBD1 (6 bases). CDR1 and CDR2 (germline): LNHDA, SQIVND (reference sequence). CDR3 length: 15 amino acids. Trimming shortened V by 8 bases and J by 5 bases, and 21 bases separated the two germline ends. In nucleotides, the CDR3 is TGTGCCAGTGGTGTGTCGGGGGGCAGAGGGTATGGCTACACCTTC. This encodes CASGVSGGRGYGYTF.

The CDR3 is CASTPGGEYVRETQYF. The CDR3 DNA sequence: TGTGCCAGCACCCCCGGGGGGGAGTACGTTCGAGAGACCCAGTACTTC. The chain carries TRBV28 and TRBJ2-5; TRBD2 matches 8 bases. Germline CDR1 is MDHEN and CDR2 is SYDVKM. This CDR3 has 16 amino acids. The trim removed 7 bases at V and 4 bases at J, leaving 14 bases unmatched.

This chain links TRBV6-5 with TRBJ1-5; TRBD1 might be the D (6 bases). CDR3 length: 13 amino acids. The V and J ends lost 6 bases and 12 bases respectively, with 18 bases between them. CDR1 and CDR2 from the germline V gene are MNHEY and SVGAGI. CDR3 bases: TGTGCCAGCAGCTCGATTCTCAGGGGCGACCAGCATTTT. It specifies CASSSILRGDQHF.